Described below is a single T cell receptor (beta chain) sequence and its context. The target antigen is unknown. The data belong to a study of cytomegalovirus exposure and HLA in healthy donors. At the level of the study: An analysis done earlier identified approximately 120 million unique TCR beta sequences from approximately 180 million T cells. Broader study findings: It was shown in a later analysis that HLA-associated TCR beta chains were more clonally expanded than other, equally common chains. Specificity of three CMV-associated chains for CMV antigens was verified in vitro. Prior analysis indicated that the majority of TCR beta V segments exhibited productivity approximately 87% or approximately 30% of the time.

The CDR3 covers 13 residues. Germline V gives CDR1 MRHNA, CDR2 SNTAGT. V was shortened by 4 bases and J by 1 base, with 4 bases between the two germline ends. 60 Vbeta and 13 Jbeta primers were used in PCR. Profiled with immunoSEQ multiplex PCR; TCRdb holds only in-frame clones, not every one. Here the sample spans 150,000 to 200,000 clones, about four fifths being singletons. Input material: PBMCs. This chain links TRBV6-4 with TRBJ2-2; D not resolved. This TCR was sampled from a woman between 50 and 59 years old in good health and CMV-seronegative. The CDR3 DNA sequence: TGTGCCAGCAGTGGAGGGAACACCGGGGAGCTGTTTTTT. It yields the protein CASSGGNTGELFF.